The clone carrying this T cell receptor (beta chain) has more than one count but fewer than ten. The antigen is not known. Germline V gene sequence: CDR1 SSHAT, CDR2 FNYEAQ (reference sequence). The germline V and J ends were trimmed by 5 bases and 4 bases, with 14 bases remaining between them. The CDR3 has 14 residues. Primers: 60 Vbeta forward and 13 Jbeta reverse. The assay was immunoSEQ multiplex PCR, and TCRdb's table has in-frame clones only and misses some. This sample carries approximately 200,000 clones, roughly 85% of them seen once, and the ten largest clones take 2.3%. This sample stems from a study of cytomegalovirus exposure and HLA in healthy donors. Study-wide points: Later analysis suggested most CMV-associated TCR beta chains were HLA-restricted. Association with HLA alleles at 0.05 false discovery rate was found for around 17,000 TCR beta sequences in a later analysis.

The donors (healthy individuals) were bone marrow donors. Sampled while nominally healthy, donors likely had unrecorded immune exposures. Sequencing was done on a sample of PBMCs. The sequence was collected from a woman aged 45 to 65 in good health and CMV-seronegative. The chain employs TRBV7-7 and TRBJ2-5, with D maybe TRBD1 (6 bases). The DNA for the CDR3 is TGTGCCAGCAGCCCTACAGGGATCGGAGAGACCCAGTACTTC. Its translation: CASSPTGIGETQYF. The complete variable domain, with remaining parts taken from reference TRBV7-7 and TRBJ2-5, reads GAGVSQSPRYKVTKRGQDVTLRCDPISSHATLYWYQQALGQGPEFLTYFNYEAQPDKSGLPSDRFSAERPEGSISTLTIQRTEQRDSAMYRCASSPTGIGETQYFGPGTRLLVL.